The clone carrying this T cell receptor beta chain has just a few counts. Its antigen is currently unknown. The use of a sample-barcoded 5' primer and a J-beta primer mix characterized a second PCR of about 7 to 12 cycles. Every cDNA molecule bore a tag from a template-switch adaptor containing 12 random nucleotides. TCRdb fed the 5' RACE reads into MiXCR, producing one record per CDR3 protein. This sample has around 800,000 distinct CDR3 sequences; about half occur once, and the top ten carry 15% to 20%. The data were taken from a study of blood T cells in healthy people across ages. Overall study: For every two T cells, template switching captured about one barcoded beta molecule. Study outcomes and limitations: In older individuals, TCR beta diversity per million T cells was lower, falling roughly linearly with age. Estimated diversity across one million T cells was deemed an underestimate.

The germline V gene encodes CDR1 MDHEN and CDR2 SYDVKM. The CDR3 is 16 amino acids. V lost 6 bases to trimming and J lost 0 bases; unmatched junction nucleotides: 8. V usage is TRBV28 and J usage is TRBJ2-1; TRBD1 matches 7 bases. This clonotype originated in a man older than 75 in good health. Material for sequencing was blood. The DNA of the CDR3 is TGTGCCAGCAGCTCTTACAGGGGAAGCTCCTACAATGAGCAGTTCTTC. This gives the protein CASSSYRGSSYNEQFF.